The 25 T cell receptor beta chains presented below share a single source sample, sequenced in a study of regulatory T cells in long-lasting Graves disease. Time point reported: persistent/refractory GD, antithyroid drugs over 5 years with positive TRAb. Generation of the TCR library employed RNA extracted from PBMCs. Sequencing libraries for TCR beta were prepared with iRepertoire HTBI primers and Arm-PCR of CDR3 regions. TCRdb passed the multiplex PCR reads through MiXCR, listing each CDR3 protein once. The sample has 500,000 to 800,000 distinct CDR3 sequences, around 30% seen once. The material was peripheral blood mononuclear cells (PBMCs), obtained when the disease was refractory, from a patient treated with antithyroid drugs. Every receptor here comes from a female donor with Graves disease.

This clonotype was seen only a few times. The chain employs TRBV5-1 and TRBJ1-1, with TRBD1 identical over 12 bases. After removal of 3 bases from V and 11 bases from J, the junction contained 11 bases not matched to a gene. Germline CDR1 is SGHRS and CDR2 is YFSETQ. The CDR3 extends over 15 amino acids. This chain's CDR3 is CASSSTGQGAFEAFF. The DNA of the CDR3 is TGCGCCAGCAGCTCTACGGGACAGGGGGCTTTCGAGGCTTTCTTT.

This clonotype has more than one count but fewer than ten. The V call is TRBV6-1, the J call TRBJ2-7; D may correspond to TRBD1 or TRBD2 (5 bases each). V shed 5 bases and J shed 4 bases, with 18 bases lying between them. There are 15 residues in the CDR3. CDR1 and CDR2 (germline): MNHNS, SASEGT. CDR3 in DNA: TGTGCCAGCAGTCTCACCTACAACGGGGCATACGAGCAGTACTTC. It yields the protein CASSLTYNGAYEQYF.

This clonotype is a singleton in its sample. The J gene is TRBJ1-1, the V gene TRBV20-1, with 7 bases that match TRBD1. The CDR3 contains 14 residues. After removal of 7 bases from V and 1 base from J, the junction contained 9 bases not matched to a gene. Looked up from germline, CDR1 is DFQATT and CDR2 is SNEGSKA (reference sequence). CDR3: CSVPPTGTNTEAFF. CDR3 bases: TGCAGTGTTCCCCCGACAGGGACGAACACTGAAGCTTTCTTT.

This clonotype showed up just a few times. The chain carries TRBV7-9 and TRBJ1-1; D remains unclear. The CDR3 is 15 residues long. Trimming cost V 0 bases and J 2 bases, with 10 bases left between them. Germline V gene sequence: CDR1 SEHNR, CDR2 FQNEAQ (reference sequence). The CDR3 spells CASSLASLVNTEAFF. In DNA form, the CDR3 reads TGTGCCAGCAGCTTAGCGTCGCTGGTAAACACTGAAGCTTTCTTT. Full variable domain (missing parts from reference TRBV7-9 and TRBJ1-1): DTGVSQNPRHKITKRGQNVTFRCDPISEHNRLYWYRQTLGQGPEFLTYFQNEAQLEKSRLLSDRFSAERPKGSFSTLEIQRTEQGDSAMYLCASSLASLVNTEAFFGQGTRLTVV.

This clonotype was counted between two and nine times. This chain uses TRBV29-1 with TRBJ1-5; maybe TRBD1 (6 bases). Trimming stripped 8 bases from V and 1 base from J, with 12 bases between. Germline V gives CDR1 SQVTM, CDR2 ANQGSEA. This CDR3 has 13 residues. CDR3 region: CSIRTGSNQPQHF. The CDR3 DNA is TGCAGCATCCGAACAGGGAGCAATCAGCCCCAGCATTTT.

The V gene is TRBV19, the J gene TRBJ1-5; D is undetermined. CDR1 and CDR2 from the germline V gene are LNHDA and SQIVND (reference sequence). CDR3 length equals 13 residues. Trimming stripped 3 bases from V and 3 bases from J, with 6 bases between. The CDR3 sequence is CASSMGNNQPQHF. Written as DNA, the CDR3 is TGTGCCAGTAGTATGGGGAACAATCAGCCCCAGCATTTT.

The V call is TRBV6-1, the J call TRBJ1-1, with a possible D match to TRBD1 (6 bases). The CDR3 spans 15 residues. Trimming removed 6 bases from V and 4 bases from J, with 18 bases in between. Germline CDR1 reads MNHNS; CDR2 reads SASEGT. The CDR3 region has the DNA TGTGCCAGCAGAGACACGGGACACAAGAGCACTGAAGCTTTCTTT. Translated: CASRDTGHKSTEAFF.

The gene calls are TRBV28 and TRBJ2-2; D possibly corresponds to TRBD1 (5 bases). The CDR3 length is 14 residues. V shed 3 bases and J shed 3 bases, with 8 bases lying between them. Germline CDR1 and CDR2: MDHEN and SYDVKM. CDR3 DNA: TGTGCCAGCAGTTTTGCCAGGGACACCGGGGAGCTGTTTTTT. Protein: CASSFARDTGELFF. The whole variable domain, filled in from reference TRBV28 and TRBJ2-2, reads DVKVTQSSRYLVKRTGEKVFLECVQDMDHENMFWYRQDPGLGLRLIYFSYDVKMKEKGDIPEGYSVSREKKERFSLILESASTNQTSMYLCASSFARDTGELFFGEGSRLTVL.

The chain joins TRBV2 to TRBJ2-7; 14 nucleotides align to TRBD2. V shed 6 bases, J shed 7 bases, and the junction held 8 bases outside the gene matches. The CDR3 runs 15 residues. CDR1 and CDR2 (germline): SNHLY, FYNNEI. DNA of the CDR3: TGTGCCAGCAGACTCGGGACTAGCGGGAGACTTGAGCAGTACTTC. Translated: CASRLGTSGRLEQYF. The full variable domain, in which reference TRBV2 and TRBJ2-7 provide the parts outside the CDR3, is EPEVTQTPSHQVTQMGQEVILRCVPISNHLYFYWYRQILGQKVEFLVSFYNNEISEKSEIFDDQFSVERPDGSNFTLKIRSTKLEDSAMYFCASRLGTSGRLEQYFGPGTRLTVT.

This clonotype appeared many times. V usage is TRBV2 and J usage is TRBJ2-4, with 11 bases identical to TRBD2. There are 13 residues in the CDR3. With 6 bases clipped from V and 9 bases from J, the junction kept 4 bases outside the gene matches. Per the germline V gene, CDR1 is SNHLY and CDR2 is FYNNEI. The CDR3 spells CASRTSGRTIQYF. The CDR3 coding sequence is TGTGCCAGCAGAACTAGCGGGAGAACCATTCAGTACTTC.

The V call is TRBV20-1, the J call TRBJ2-6; no clear D. Deletions cut 0 bases from V and 0 bases from J, with 12 bases between. Germline V lookup: CDR1 DFQATT, CDR2 SNEGSKA (reference sequence). The CDR3 covers 17 residues. The CDR3 DNA follows: TGCAGTGCTAGAGAAGAGATAGGGCTCTCTGGGGCCAACGTCCTGACTTTC. It yields the protein CSAREEIGLSGANVLTF.

This clonotype was recorded a few times. The genes are TRBV19 and TRBJ2-5, with 9 positions matching TRBD2. Germline V gene lookup returns CDR1 LNHDA and CDR2 SQIVND (reference sequence). This CDR3 spans 14 amino acids. The V gene end was trimmed by 5 bases and the J gene end by 4 bases; junction bases not matched to a gene: 5. The CDR3 DNA reads as TGTGCCAGTAGTCTCGGGACTAGCATAGAGACCCAGTACTTC. Encoded protein: CASSLGTSIETQYF.

Concerning this clonotype: One end of the junction does not line up with germline, which may come from a read error. This sequence joins TRBV30 and TRBJ1-4, with no clear D. Germline V lookup: CDR1 GTSNPN, CDR2 SVGIG (reference sequence). The CDR3 length is 10 residues. Here the CDR3 reads CACGWEKLFF. The CDR3 nucleotides read TGTGCCTGCGGTTGGGAAAAACTGTTCTTT.

This clonotype was seen only a few times. The chain links TRBV29-1 to TRBJ1-1; the D gene is possibly TRBD1 (5 bases). The CDR3 covers 13 residues. The V and J ends lost 7 bases and 1 base respectively, with 13 bases between them. Germline V gives CDR1 SQVTM, CDR2 ANQGSEA. CDR3 in amino acids: CSAGDQGNTEAFF. DNA of the CDR3: TGCAGCGCCGGGGACCAGGGGAACACTGAAGCTTTCTTT. Complete variable domain (other parts from reference TRBV29-1 and TRBJ1-1): SAVISQKPSRDICQRGTSLTIQCQVDSQVTMMFWYRQQPGQSLTLIATANQGSEATYESGFVIDKFPISRPNLTFSTLTVSNMSPEDSSIYLCSAGDQGNTEAFFGQGTRLTVV.

This clonotype was counted only a few times. CDR3 bases: TGTGCCAGCAGCTTAAGTGGGACAGGGGAGGCAAAACTGTTTTTT. Protein: CASSLSGTGEAKLFF. This rearrangement joins TRBV7-9 to TRBJ1-4, with 10 bases lining up with TRBD1. Germline CDR1 SEHNR, CDR2 FQNEAQ (reference sequence). The CDR3 length is 15 residues. Trimming cost V 2 bases and J 10 bases; bases outside gene matches: 7.

V is TRBV6-5 and J is TRBJ1-1; D is perhaps TRBD1 (5 bases). The CDR3 covers 15 residues. With 0 bases removed from V and 1 base from J, the gap between germline ends came to 9 bases. Germline CDR1 and CDR2: MNHEY and SVGAGI. This CDR3 reads CASSYSNQGNTEAFF. CDR3 in DNA: TGTGCCAGCAGTTACTCGAATCAGGGGAACACTGAAGCTTTCTTT.

The chain has TRBV2 and TRBJ1-1, with D perhaps matching TRBD1 (6 bases). Germline CDR1 is SNHLY and CDR2 is FYNNEI. The V end was cut by 6 bases, the J end by 5 bases, with 19 bases between. This CDR3 is built from 15 residues. CDR3 sequence reads: CASRDSPRGGTEAFF. CDR3 in DNA: TGTGCCAGCAGGGACAGCCCAAGGGGTGGAACTGAAGCTTTCTTT.

A few counts support this clonotype. It may be a read error: a sequence one base away is much more abundant. The chain uses TRBV7-9 and TRBJ2-5; D remains ambiguous. The germline gives CDR1 SEHNR, CDR2 FQNEAQ (reference sequence). This CDR3 region has 11 residues. The V and J ends lost 4 bases and 5 bases respectively, with 5 bases between them. The CDR3 sequence is CASSSSETQYF. CDR3 bases: TGTGCCAGCAGCTCCTCGGAGACCCAGTACTTC.

CDR3 amino acids: CASSLDGQAVELFF. CDR3 in DNA: TGCGCCAGCAGCTTGGACGGACAGGCCGTAGAACTGTTTTTT. The genes are TRBV5-1 and TRBJ1-4; 7 bases are shared with TRBD1. Germline V gene data show CDR1 as SGHRS and CDR2 as YFSETQ. The CDR3 spans 14 residues. J lost 12 bases, V lost 0 bases, and 8 bases had no gene match.

This chain uses TRBV6-1 with TRBJ1-2; perhaps TRBD1 as D (5 bases). CDR3 length: 14 residues. In germline, CDR1 is MNHNS, CDR2 SASEGT. V was shortened by 5 bases and J by 8 bases, with 18 bases between the two germline ends. The chain's CDR3 is CASSRYGTGKGYTF. The CDR3 coding sequence is TGTGCCAGCAGTCGATACGGGACTGGGAAAGGCTACACCTTC.

This clonotype was observed many times. The chain recombines TRBV2 with TRBJ2-7; D gene unclear. CDR1 SNHLY and CDR2 FYNNEI come from the germline V gene. V lost 2 bases and J 3 bases, leaving 8 bases between the germline ends. The CDR3 is made up of 13 amino acids. CDR3 DNA sequence: TGTGCCAGCAGTGAATACCGAAGCTACGAGCAGTACTTC. This encodes CASSEYRSYEQYF.

This clonotype was counted between two and nine times. V and J are TRBV12-3 or TRBV12-4 and TRBJ2-5; D may be TRBD1 (5 bases). The V gene lost 5 bases and the J gene lost 4 bases, with 17 bases spanning the gap. This CDR3 is 15 amino acids long. CDR3 coding DNA: TGTGCCAGCAGTGGAGCCAGGGCATTTACAGAGACCCAGTACTTC. It specifies CASSGARAFTETQYF.

The V call is TRBV7-8, the J call TRBJ1-5; D ambiguous. CDR1 SGHVS and CDR2 FQNEAQ come from the germline V gene. The V and J ends lost 4 bases and 0 bases respectively, with 10 bases between them. The CDR3 runs 15 residues. The CDR3 DNA reads as TGTGCCAGCAGCTCACGAATTTATAGCAATCAGCCCCAGCATTTT. Its protein is CASSSRIYSNQPQHF.

There are many counts of this clonotype. The rearrangement links TRBV6-1 to TRBJ1-1, with D unresolved. The V and J ends lost 7 bases and 4 bases respectively, with 13 bases between them. Germline V gene sequence: CDR1 MNHNS, CDR2 SASEGT. The CDR3 consists of 13 residues. The CDR3 is CASIAVGFTEAFF. The CDR3 DNA reads TGTGCCAGCATTGCGGTAGGATTCACTGAAGCTTTCTTT.

About this clonotype itself: Given a much more abundant clone one base away, this may be a read error. The V and J genes are TRBV2 and TRBJ1-2, with D unclear. Per germline, CDR1 SNHLY and CDR2 FYNNEI. The CDR3 loop spans 14 amino acids. V was trimmed by 6 bases and J by 2 bases, leaving 13 bases between them. The CDR3 DNA sequence: TGTGCCAGCAGCGAGACACAACCGAACTATGGCTACACCTTC. It translates to CASSETQPNYGYTF.